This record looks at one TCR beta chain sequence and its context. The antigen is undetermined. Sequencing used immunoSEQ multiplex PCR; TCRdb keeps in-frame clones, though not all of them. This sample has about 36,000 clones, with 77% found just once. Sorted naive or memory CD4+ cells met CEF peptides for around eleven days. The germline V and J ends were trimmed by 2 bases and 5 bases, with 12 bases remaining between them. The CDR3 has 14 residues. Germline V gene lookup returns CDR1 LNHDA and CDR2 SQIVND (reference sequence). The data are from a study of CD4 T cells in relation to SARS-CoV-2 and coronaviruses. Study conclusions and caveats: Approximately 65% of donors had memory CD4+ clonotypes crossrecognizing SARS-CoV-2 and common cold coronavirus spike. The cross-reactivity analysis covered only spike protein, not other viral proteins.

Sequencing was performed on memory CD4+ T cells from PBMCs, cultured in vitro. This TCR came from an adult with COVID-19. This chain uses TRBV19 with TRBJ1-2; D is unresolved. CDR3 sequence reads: CASSILGVRYGYTF. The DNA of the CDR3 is TGTGCCAGTAGTATACTCGGGGTGCGGTATGGCTACACCTTC.